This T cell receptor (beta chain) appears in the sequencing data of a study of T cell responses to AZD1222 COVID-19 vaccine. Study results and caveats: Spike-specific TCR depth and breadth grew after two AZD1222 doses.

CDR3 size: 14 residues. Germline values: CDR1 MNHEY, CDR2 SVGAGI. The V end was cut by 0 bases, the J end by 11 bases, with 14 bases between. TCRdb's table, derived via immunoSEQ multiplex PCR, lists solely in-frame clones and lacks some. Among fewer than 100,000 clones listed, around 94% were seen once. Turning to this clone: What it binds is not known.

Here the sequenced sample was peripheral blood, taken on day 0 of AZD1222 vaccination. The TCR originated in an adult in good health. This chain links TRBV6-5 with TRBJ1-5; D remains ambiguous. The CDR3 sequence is CASSYSNASPAQHF. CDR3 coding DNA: TGTGCCAGCAGTTACTCGAATGCCTCTCCAGCCCAGCATTTT.